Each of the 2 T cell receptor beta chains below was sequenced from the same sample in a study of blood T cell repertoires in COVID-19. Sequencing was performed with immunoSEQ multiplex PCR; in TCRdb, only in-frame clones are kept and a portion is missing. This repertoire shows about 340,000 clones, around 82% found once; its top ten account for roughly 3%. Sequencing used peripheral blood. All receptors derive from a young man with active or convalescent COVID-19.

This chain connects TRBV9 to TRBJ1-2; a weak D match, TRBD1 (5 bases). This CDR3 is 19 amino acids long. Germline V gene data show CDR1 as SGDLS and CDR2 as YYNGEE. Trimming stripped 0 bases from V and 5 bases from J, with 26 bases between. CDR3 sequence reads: CASSVVEGALIIPSYGYTF. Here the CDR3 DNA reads TGTGCCAGCAGCGTAGTTGAAGGGGCCTTAATTATCCCCTCTTATGGCTACACCTTC.

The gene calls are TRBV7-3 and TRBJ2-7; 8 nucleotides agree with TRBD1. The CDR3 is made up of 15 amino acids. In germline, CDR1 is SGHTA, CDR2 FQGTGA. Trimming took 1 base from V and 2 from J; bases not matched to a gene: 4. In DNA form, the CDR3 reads TGTGCCAGCAGCTTAATTGGGACAGGTACCTACGAGCAGTACTTC. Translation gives CASSLIGTGTYEQYF.